The 19 T cell receptor beta chains reported below all come from one sample, sequenced in a study of Graves' ophthalmopathy and Graves' hyperthyroidism. Investigators amplified TCR beta CDR3 regions from RNA transcripts. First-round RT-PCR employed HTBI primers, with a second-round multiplex PCR after it. A single record per CDR3 protein comes from TCRdb applying MiXCR to the multiplex PCR reads. The repertoire holds 660,000 or so distinct CDR3 sequences, with about 38% as singletons. The sample comprised peripheral blood. The origin of the receptors is an adult man with Graves' ophthalmopathy.

V usage is TRBV29-1 and J usage is TRBJ2-3; tentatively, D is TRBD1 (7 bases). Trimming took 4 bases from V and 2 from J, leaving 13 bases between them. The CDR3 spans 14 residues. The germline V gene encodes CDR1 SQVTM and CDR2 ANQGSEA. The CDR3 bases are TGCAGCGTTGGAACAGGGGACTCCACAGATACGCAGTATTTT. It yields the protein CSVGTGDSTDTQYF.

This clonotype has just a few counts. The genes are TRBV7-2 and TRBJ2-7, with 9 bases that match TRBD2. J was trimmed by 2 bases and V by 6 bases; bases with no gene match: 11. In germline, CDR1 is SGHTA, CDR2 FQGNSA. The CDR3 has 16 residues. CDR3: CASSPLGRGGPYEQYF. DNA for the CDR3: TGTGCCAGCAGTCCCCTTGGGCGGGGGGGGCCCTACGAGCAGTACTTC.

The gene calls are TRBV11-2 and TRBJ1-2; the D gene is possibly TRBD1 (6 bases). There are 16 residues in the CDR3. Germline V lookup: CDR1 SGHAT, CDR2 FQNNGV. The germline V and J ends were trimmed by 6 bases and 4 bases, with 21 bases remaining between them. The CDR3 DNA sequence: TGTGCCAGCAGTCCAGGGAGGTGGGGGCGAGGCTATGGCTACACCTTC. Amino acid sequence: CASSPGRWGRGYGYTF.

This clonotype was observed at least ten times. This chain connects TRBV24-1 to TRBJ2-2, with D perhaps matching TRBD1 (6 bases). Per germline, CDR1 KGHDR and CDR2 SFDVKD. The CDR3 totals 16 residues. Trimming took off 3 bases at V and 0 bases at J, with 10 bases between the two ends. The CDR3 loop reads CATSDHRVPNTGELFF. The DNA of the CDR3 is TGTGCCACCAGTGATCACAGGGTTCCGAACACCGGGGAGCTGTTTTTT.

Details on this clonotype: It may be a read error: a sequence one base away is much more abundant. This chain connects TRBV6-5 to TRBJ2-5, with TRBD2 matching 10 bases. The germline V gene has CDR1 MNHEY and CDR2 SVGAGI. The CDR3 totals 14 residues. The V and J ends lost 3 bases and 3 bases, in that order; junction bases with no gene match: 1. CDR3 protein: CASSYLAGEETQYF. As DNA, the CDR3 is TGTGCCAGCAGTTATCTAGCGGGGGAAGAGACCCAGTACTTC.

This clonotype occurred many times. The V call is TRBV9, the J call TRBJ2-7; 7 nucleotides align to TRBD2. The CDR3 is 13 residues long. Germline CDR1 and CDR2: SGDLS and YYNGEE. Germline trimming cut 0 bases from V and 4 bases from J; bases unmatched to any gene: 1. The CDR3 sequence: CASSVGEGYEQYF. The CDR3 DNA reads as TGTGCCAGCAGCGTAGGGGAGGGTTACGAGCAGTACTTC.

The sample holds many counts of this clonotype. The V and J genes are TRBV7-8 and TRBJ1-1; no definite D call. Germline loops: CDR1 SGHVS, CDR2 FQNEAQ. The CDR3 is 15 amino acids. V was pared by 5 bases and J by 5 bases, with 18 bases between. The CDR3: CASSLAGPHATEAFF. For the CDR3, the DNA is TGTGCCAGCAGCCTGGCGGGCCCTCACGCAACTGAAGCTTTCTTT. Complete variable domain (other parts from reference TRBV7-8 and TRBJ1-1): GAGVSQSPRYKVAKRGQDVALRCDPISGHVSLFWYQQALGQGPEFLTYFQNEAQLDKSGLPSDRFFAERPEGSVSTLKIQRTQQEDSAVYLCASSLAGPHATEAFFGQGTRLTVV.

The table lists this clonotype with a few counts. This chain links TRBV6-1 with TRBJ2-5; D unresolved. Between the trimmed V and J ends, which lost 8 bases and 1 base, there was a span of 14 bases. CDR3 length equals 14 residues. Germline V gene sequence: CDR1 MNHNS, CDR2 SASEGT. CDR3 DNA sequence: TGTGCCAGCTCGGCCTCCGCTACCCAAGAGACCCAGTACTTC. This sequence encodes CASSASATQETQYF.

The chain links TRBV5-1 to TRBJ1-3; D uncertain. The germline V gene has CDR1 SGHRS and CDR2 YFSETQ. Trimming cost V 2 bases and J 3 bases, with 6 bases left between them. The CDR3 totals 13 residues. CDR3 DNA sequence: TGCGCCAGCAGCTTCCGCCTTGGAAACACCATATATTTT. It codes for CASSFRLGNTIYF.

This clonotype was detected ten times or more. The rearrangement uses TRBV7-9 and TRBJ1-4; D is possibly TRBD1 (5 bases). Germline V lookup: CDR1 SEHNR, CDR2 FQNEAQ (reference sequence). The CDR3 contains 12 residues. V lost 4 bases and J lost 13, with 13 bases in between. The CDR3 sequence is CASSWGAQGLFF. Here the CDR3 DNA reads TGTGCCAGCAGCTGGGGCGCTCAGGGACTGTTTTTT.

This clonotype was seen at least ten times. This rearrangement joins TRBV20-1 to TRBJ1-1, with D perhaps matching TRBD1 (5 bases). V gave up 6 bases and J gave up 4 bases, with 21 bases separating them. The V gene's germline CDR1 is DFQATT and CDR2 SNEGSKA (reference sequence). The length of the CDR3 is 15 residues. The CDR3 loop is CSAPPFGGVGTEAFF. In DNA form, the CDR3 reads TGCAGTGCCCCGCCTTTCGGGGGGGTTGGCACTGAAGCTTTCTTT.

This clonotype was counted ten times or more. V and J are TRBV5-1 and TRBJ1-5; D uncertain. Trimming removed 0 bases from V and 9 bases from J, with 13 bases in between. This CDR3 contains 14 residues. From germline, CDR1 is SGHRS and CDR2 YFSETQ. CDR3 in amino acids: CASSLDSGARPQHF. The CDR3 nucleotides are TGCGCCAGCAGCTTGGACTCTGGTGCGCGGCCCCAGCATTTT.

This clonotype was seen a handful of times. The V call is TRBV4-1, the J call TRBJ2-7; 7 nucleotides match TRBD1. The CDR3 consists of 14 residues. Germline CDR1 is MGHRA and CDR2 is YSYEKL. V trimming: 6 bases; J trimming: 6 bases; junction bases outside the gene matches: 11. CDR3: CASRPRGGGLEQYF. CDR3 nucleotides: TGCGCCAGCAGACCCAGAGGGGGCGGCCTCGAGCAGTACTTC.

This clonotype was picked up a small number of times. J is TRBJ1-5 and V is TRBV10-3; 7 bases align to TRBD1. The germline CDR1 and CDR2 sequences are ENHRY and SYGVKD. The trim removed 10 bases at V and 4 bases at J, leaving 10 bases unmatched. The CDR3 has 14 residues. The DNA of the CDR3 is TGTGCCAGCAATTGGGACAGAGGTAATCAGCCCCAGCATTTT. It translates to CASNWDRGNQPQHF.

Only a few counts were recorded for this clonotype. The gene calls are TRBV20-1 and TRBJ2-7, with 7 bases that match TRBD2. The CDR3 totals 15 residues. The V segment lost 0 bases and the J segment 6 bases; nucleotides outside the gene matches: 11. Germline-derived CDR1 and CDR2 are DFQATT and SNEGSKA (reference sequence). In DNA form, the CDR3 reads TGCAGTGCTAGAGACCCCGGGAGGATGTCGTTCGAGCAGTACTTC. Amino acid sequence: CSARDPGRMSFEQYF.

This chain links TRBV9 with TRBJ1-2, with 7 nucleotides matching TRBD1. J lost 5 bases, V lost 4 bases, and 8 bases had no gene match. This CDR3 is built from 14 residues. From germline, CDR1 is SGDLS and CDR2 YYNGEE. CDR3 amino acids: CASSSAGTVYGYTF. DNA for the CDR3: TGTGCCAGCAGCTCAGCCGGGACAGTATATGGCTACACCTTC.

Of note for this clonotype: This sequence may be a read error, since a much larger clone differs from it by one base. The gene calls are TRBV20-1 and TRBJ2-7, with unresolved D. The CDR3 loop spans 13 amino acids. Germline CDR1 DFQATT, CDR2 SNEGSKA (reference sequence). CDR3 bases: TGCAGAGCTAGTAACAGCCAAGACTACGAGCAGTACTTC. Its translation is CRASNSQDYEQYF.

Details on this clonotype: One base away lies a much larger clone, so this may be a sequencing read error. The rearrangement joins TRBV15 to TRBJ2-2; D might be TRBD2 (6 bases). Germline CDR1 reads LNHNV; CDR2 reads YYDKDF (reference sequence). The CDR3 loop spans 14 amino acids. This CDR3 is CATSRVGGAGELLF. For the CDR3, the DNA is TGTGCCACCAGCCGAGTAGGCGGGGCCGGGGAGCTGCTTTTT.

This clonotype has a single count. V and J are TRBV15 and TRBJ2-5, with D hard to call. The germline V gene has CDR1 LNHNV and CDR2 YYDKDF (reference sequence). This CDR3 spans 17 amino acids. Trimming took 2 bases from V and 5 from J, leaving 21 bases between them. For the CDR3, the DNA is TGTGCCACCAGCAGATCACCAGGCCTTCGAGGCATGGAGACCCAGTACTTC. Amino acid sequence: CATSRSPGLRGMETQYF.